This T cell receptor beta chain was observed in a study of beta chain features in type 1 diabetes. This clone was seen only a few times. Its antigen remains unidentified. General study results and limits: Patients and controls would be equally affected if PCR favored shorter templates. Type 1 diabetes patients had moderately but significantly shorter TCRB CDR3s in all four CD4+ subsets. Here, the possible influence of HLA type (on TCRB rearrangement) remained unresolved.

Sequencing targeted expressed TCRB transcripts, as all isolated RNA had been reverse transcribed. Naive, central memory and regulatory T cell samples produced a mean of approximately 4 million reads. Libraries were prepared by immunoSEQ multiplex PCR; TCRdb keeps only in-frame clonotypes and omits some of them. The sample yields about 270,000 clones, roughly an eighth seen once. Germline-derived CDR1 and CDR2 are KGHSH and LQKENI. The length of the CDR3 is 14 residues. V was trimmed by 0 bases and J by 1 base, leaving 6 bases between them. Blood was collected once per donor into heparin, averaging roughly 110 mL.

Material for sequencing was naive CD4+ T cells from blood. The clonotype originates from a man aged 25-45 years with type 1 diabetes. The chain has TRBV18 and TRBJ1-1, with D unresolved. CDR3 coding DNA: TGTGCCAGCTCACCACCGGGCAGGAACACTGAAGCTTTCTTT. This codes for CASSPPGRNTEAFF.